This entry describes one TCR beta chain. Its antigen is as yet unknown. This entry is derived from a study of T-cell reconstitution after alpha-beta-depleted transplantation in children. Study outcomes and limitations: High day-60 TCRbeta diversity in some patients came from surviving recipient T cells and thymic progenitors. One year after transplant, T-cell counts and diversity came mostly from newly produced T cells. Several hundred expanded graft clones reportedly were the source of alpha-beta T cells about two months after transplant.

V was pared by 7 bases and J by 3 bases, with 11 bases of the junction left unmatched. Germline V gene data show CDR1 as SNHLY and CDR2 as FYNNEI. The CDR3 extends over 16 amino acids. Preparation of the TCRbeta library involved a method that used unique molecular identifiers. One entry per CDR3 protein results from TCRdb running MiXCR on the PCR reads. In the table there are 84,000 or so distinct CDR3 sequences, about a sixth of which are singletons. The TCR was taken from a male patient aged 2 to 9 who had a stem cell transplant for acute lymphoblastic leukemia, so the T cells may come from the graft donor. The specimen was PBMCs, mostly from graft donor cells, collected 180 days after TCRalphabeta/CD19-depleted stem cell transplant. The rearrangement joins TRBV2 to TRBJ2-2; TRBD2 matches at 7 bases. CDR3 DNA: TGTGCCAGCATATTGAGGGACTACGAAGACACCGGGGAGCTGTTTTTT. This gives the protein CASILRDYEDTGELFF.